These 5 T cell receptor beta chains came from one sample sequenced in a study of cytomegalovirus exposure and HLA in healthy donors. PCR primers comprised 60 Vbeta and 13 Jbeta primers. This table comes from immunoSEQ multiplex PCR, and its TCRdb copy is limited to in-frame clones, with some not included. The data show 90,000 to 120,000 clones, approximately 80% seen once. Sequences were obtained from PBMCs. The receptors were sampled from a young woman in good health and CMV-seropositive.

V and J are TRBV19 and TRBJ1-1, with D uncertain. CDR1 is LNHDA, CDR2 SQIVND, per germline (reference sequence). This CDR3 has 11 amino acids. V was pared by 6 bases and J by 8 bases, with 10 bases between. The CDR3 DNA sequence: TGTGCCAGTAGCGGATTGACAGAAGCTTTCTTT. This translates into CASSGLTEAFF.

Note on this clone: Since the CDR3 does not end with the conserved phenylalanine or tryptophan, this likely comes from a read error. The DNA is left out, because the CDR3 cannot be placed on it with certainty; the CDR3 is given as TCRdb lists it. The chain combines TRBV5-6 with TRBJ1-1; the table's D gene call, TRBD1, was not cross checked with the DNA. The CDR3 length equals 15 residues, ends included. Per the germline V gene, CDR1 is SGHDT and CDR2 is YYEEEE. This chain's CDR3 is CASSLRQDMNTEALV.

The chain couples TRBV11-2 to TRBJ1-3; 11 nucleotides agree with TRBD1. Per the germline V gene, CDR1 is SGHAT and CDR2 is FQNNGV. Trimming at V came to 3 bases and at J to 2 bases, leaving 0 bases not matched to a gene. This CDR3 contains 15 residues. The CDR3 is CASSLGQGAGNTIYF. The CDR3 bases are TGTGCCAGCAGCTTGGGACAGGGGGCTGGAAACACCATATATTTT.

This clone was counted a few times. The chain carries TRBV7-8 and TRBJ2-7; possible D gene TRBD2, 7 bases. V lost 2 bases and J 6 bases, leaving 14 bases between the germline ends. Per germline, CDR1 SGHVS and CDR2 FQNEAQ. The CDR3 extends over 14 amino acids. The CDR3 loop reads CASSLRDRGAEQYF. CDR3 in DNA: TGTGCCAGCAGCTTACGGGATCGGGGGGCCGAGCAGTACTTC.

The rearrangement joins TRBV6-5 to TRBJ1-1; D is unresolved. Germline V gene sequence: CDR1 MNHEY, CDR2 SVGAGI. This CDR3 contains 13 residues. Trimming left V 2 bases short and J 5 bases short, with 9 bases between. In DNA form, the CDR3 reads TGTGCCAGCAGTTACGCAGGCATTACTGAAGCTTTCTTT. Encoded protein: CASSYAGITEAFF.